Included here is one TCR beta chain sequence, with context. Its antigen is currently unknown. The table came from immunoSEQ multiplex PCR; TCRdb's copy has only in-frame clones and leaves some out. The sample holds 2,500,000 or so clones; about nine tenths are singletons and the top ten take approximately 0.41%. This entry is derived from a study of shared clonotypes between healthy human individuals. The study's findings and limits: When naive CD4 clonotypes were compared across a few donors, around 4.6% were shared. Sampling covered blood only; tissue repertoires likely differ.

A CD45RA+ naive subset and a CD45RA-negative memory subset were split from CD4+ cells. The sequencing input was naive CD4+ T cells from PBMCs. Subset indicated: CD45RA+ positively selected. The receptor was isolated from a man younger than 35 in good health. Some clones in this sample may be carry-over from other donors' samples.

Here the CDR3 reads CSVGPGQPSGANVLTF. The CDR3 nucleotides read TGCAGCGTTGGTCCGGGACAGCCTTCTGGGGCCAACGTCCTGACTTTC. This chain uses TRBV29-1 with TRBJ2-6, with 7 nucleotides matching TRBD1. The CDR3 runs to 16 residues. From germline, CDR1 is SQVTM and CDR2 ANQGSEA. The junction had 7 bases not matched to a gene; V was cut back by 4 bases and J by 1 base.